The T cell receptor beta chain under discussion was sequenced for a study of neurological immune-mediated disorders. Study observations and caveats: TCR clonal expansion peaked in HTLV-1-associated myelopathy patients and was lowest in multiple sclerosis patients.

Of note for this clonotype: No antigen is known for it. A single base separates this from a much larger clone, so it may be a read error.

CDR1 is SGHKS and CDR2 is YYEKEE in the germline V gene (reference sequence). This CDR3 contains 15 residues. Regarding time point: longitudinal time-point 2. The yield of each sequencing run was over 180 million TCR-beta sequences from 15-18 subjects. Via MiXCR, TCRdb re-called the 5' RACE reads, giving one row per CDR3 protein. The table records approximately 30,000 distinct CDR3 sequences, about 13% of them present only once. The origin of this receptor is a woman aged 40 to 50 in good health. Material for sequencing was PBMCs. J is TRBJ2-3 and V is TRBV5-5, with 9 bases lining up with TRBD1. CDR3 sequence reads: CANSPGTGMADTQYF. For the CDR3, the DNA is TGTGCCAACAGCCCCGGGACAGGGATGGCAGATACGCAGTATTTT.